The 18 T cell receptor beta chains given below trace back to one sample, sequenced in a study of radiation and T cells in renal cell carcinoma (dated by TCRdb to the early 2020s). To prepare the library, the immunoSEQ multiplex PCR assay was applied. The clones in this table, taken by TCRdb from immuneACCESS, are in-frame only. Not every clone is retained; where verified, under half of the shortfall comes from an unresolved V gene, and the cause of the rest is unknown. In this sample the table shows more than 95,000 clones, roughly 80% of which occur a single time. Of the sample, around 3% is held by the ten largest clones. This specimen's time point label, per the study, means: baseline pretreatment blood. The meaning of the sample's treatment or condition label: 15 Gy SBRT to primary tumor, nephrectomy 4 weeks later. Sample: blood, taken from a patient whose treatment included radiotherapy and nephrectomy. These receptors all come from a woman aged 55-70 years with renal cell carcinoma.

The table lists this clone with a count of one. The gene calls are TRBV19 and TRBJ2-5; D uncertain. Germline lookup yields CDR1 LNHDA and CDR2 SQIVND (reference sequence). This CDR3 has 14 residues. V was pared by 3 bases and J by 3 bases, with 11 bases between. The CDR3 region has the DNA TGTGCCAGTAGTATTCTGGGCCAGAAAGAGACCCAGTACTTC. It encodes CASSILGQKETQYF.

The chain has TRBV4-2 and TRBJ2-3, with TRBD2 matching 9 bases. Germline CDR1 reads LGHNA; CDR2 reads YNFKEQ. V lost 4 bases to trimming and J lost 4 bases; unmatched junction nucleotides: 0. There are 13 residues in the CDR3. This CDR3 is CASSLAGADTQYF. Here the CDR3 DNA reads TGTGCCAGCAGCCTAGCGGGAGCAGATACGCAGTATTTT.

J is TRBJ2-1 and V is TRBV7-6; D not certain. This CDR3 is built from 17 residues. CDR1 and CDR2 from the germline V gene are SGHVS and FNYEAQ. The ends were cut back, 2 bases at V and 0 bases at J, with 14 bases in the middle. DNA for the CDR3: TGTGCCAGCAGCTTACTCTCCCTTCTCTCCTCCTACAATGAGCAGTTCTTC. This translates into CASSLLSLLSSYNEQFF.

This clone was seen a handful of times. The V and J genes are TRBV7-2 and TRBJ1-2; D is perhaps TRBD1 (6 bases). This CDR3 has 14 residues. Trimming stripped 7 bases from V and 8 bases from J, with 20 bases between. The germline CDR1 and CDR2 sequences are SGHTA and FQGNSA. The CDR3 spells CASTKGQPVRGYTF. CDR3 nucleotide sequence: TGTGCCAGCACCAAGGGACAACCTGTTAGGGGCTACACCTTC.

This clone was counted between two and nine times. This chain uses TRBV4-2 with TRBJ2-3, with 8 bases lining up with TRBD2. Unmatched junction bases numbered 11, after V lost 4 bases and J lost 2 bases. The germline CDR1 and CDR2 sequences are LGHNA and YNFKEQ. The CDR3 consists of 17 residues. In DNA, the CDR3 is TGTGCCAGCAGCCTGGGCATCCTAGCGGGCCTCACAGATACGCAGTATTTT. Its protein product is CASSLGILAGLTDTQYF.

This chain joins TRBV11-1 and TRBJ2-3; tentative D call: TRBD1 (6 bases). The CDR3 runs 15 residues. Trimming shortened V by 4 bases and J by 0 bases, and 11 bases separated the two germline ends. Germline V gives CDR1 SGHAT, CDR2 FQDESV (reference sequence). The CDR3 DNA follows: TGTGCCAGCAGCTCTTTGACAGGTAGCACAGATACGCAGTATTTT. The encoded protein is CASSSLTGSTDTQYF.

This sequence joins TRBV4-3 and TRBJ2-5; no reliable D call. Trimming stripped 4 bases from V and 5 bases from J, with 11 bases between. CDR3 length: 13 amino acids. The germline V gene has CDR1 LGHNA and CDR2 YSLEER. The DNA for the CDR3 is TGCGCCAGCAGCCCTCAGCTTGGGGAGACCCAGTACTTC. Translated, it gives CASSPQLGETQYF.

The V gene is TRBV18, the J gene TRBJ1-1; D possibly corresponds to TRBD1 (6 bases). Trimming cost V 7 bases and J 1 base, with 10 bases left between them. This CDR3 contains 13 residues. Looked up from germline, CDR1 is KGHSH and CDR2 is LQKENI. This CDR3 reads CASYVDRNTEAFF. The CDR3 nucleotides are TGTGCCAGCTACGTGGACAGGAACACTGAAGCTTTCTTT.

The chain is built from TRBV14 and TRBJ2-1, with 13 bases lining up with TRBD2. V trimming: 3 bases; J trimming: 7 bases; junction bases outside the gene matches: 3. Germline lookup yields CDR1 SGHDN and CDR2 FVKESK. This CDR3 has 15 residues. CDR3 region: CASSQGLAGINEQFF. CDR3 sequence (DNA): TGTGCCAGCAGCCAGGGACTAGCGGGGATTAATGAGCAGTTCTTC. Together with reference TRBV14 and TRBJ2-1, the CDR3 gives the full variable domain: EAGVTQFPSHSVIEKGQTVTLRCDPISGHDNLYWYRRVMGKEIKFLLHFVKESKQDESGMPNNRFLAERTGGTYSTLKVQPAELEDSGVYFCASSQGLAGINEQFFGPGTRLTVL.

The V call is TRBV10-3, the J call TRBJ1-2, with D unresolved. Germline values: CDR1 ENHRY, CDR2 SYGVKD. The ends were cut back, 0 bases at V and 3 bases at J, with 5 bases in the middle. This CDR3 is built from 13 residues. As DNA, the CDR3 is TGTGCCATCAGTGAGTCGATGGACTATGGCTACACCTTC. Residues: CAISESMDYGYTF.

The chain carries TRBV7-9 and TRBJ1-2; 9 bases match TRBD1. V shed 5 bases, J shed 6 bases, and the junction held 10 bases outside the gene matches. The length of the CDR3 is 15 residues. Germline V gene lookup returns CDR1 SEHNR and CDR2 FQNEAQ (reference sequence). For the CDR3, the DNA is TGTGCCAGCAGCAACCCCGGGACAGGGACTGATGGCTACACCTTC. Amino acids: CASSNPGTGTDGYTF.

The chain links TRBV30 to TRBJ2-1; 14 bases line up with TRBD2. The junction had 7 bases not matched to a gene; V was cut back by 0 bases and J by 3 bases. The CDR3 contains 18 residues. Germline assignment: CDR1 GTSNPN and CDR2 SVGIG (reference sequence). CDR3 protein: CAWSVGLAGGSYYNEQFF. In DNA, the CDR3 is TGTGCCTGGAGTGTAGGACTAGCGGGAGGTTCATACTACAATGAGCAGTTCTTC.

This CDR3 is CASSLNPASSGYNEQFF. In DNA, the CDR3 is TGTGCCAGCAGTTTAAATCCTGCGTCTAGCGGATACAATGAGCAGTTCTTC. V usage is TRBV28 and J usage is TRBJ2-1; 7 bases are shared with TRBD2. Germline loops: CDR1 MDHEN, CDR2 SYDVKM. The V gene end was trimmed by 2 bases and the J gene end by 4 bases; junction bases not matched to a gene: 11. The CDR3 runs 17 residues.

The chain recombines TRBV29-1 with TRBJ2-5, with TRBD1 matching over 7 bases. V was pared by 4 bases and J by 0 bases, with 11 bases of the junction left unmatched. Germline-derived CDR1 and CDR2 are SQVTM and ANQGSEA. The CDR3 sequence is 16 residues long. DNA for the CDR3: TGCAGCGTTGGTCTACTGGGACAGAAGTACCAAGAGACCCAGTACTTC. It codes for CSVGLLGQKYQETQYF.

The chain links TRBV2 to TRBJ2-3; no clear D. Per the germline V gene, CDR1 is SNHLY and CDR2 is FYNNEI. The CDR3 contains 16 residues. V gave up 5 bases and J gave up 1 base, with 16 bases separating them. This CDR3 reads CASSSRAQRGTDTQYF. CDR3 DNA: TGTGCCAGCAGTTCCCGGGCACAGAGAGGCACAGATACGCAGTATTTT.

This chain links TRBV29-1 with TRBJ2-1; 8 positions agree with TRBD2. V was clipped by 4 bases and J by 6 bases; unmatched bases: 5. Germline V gene data show CDR1 as SQVTM and CDR2 as ANQGSEA. The CDR3 length is 13 residues. The chain's CDR3 is CSVAGGAVNEQFF. The CDR3 DNA sequence: TGCAGCGTTGCCGGGGGGGCGGTCAATGAGCAGTTCTTC.

This chain uses TRBV9 with TRBJ2-2, with D perhaps being TRBD1 or TRBD2 (7 bases each). The V and J ends lost 0 bases and 7 bases respectively, with 13 bases between them. Per the germline V gene, CDR1 is SGDLS and CDR2 is YYNGEE. This CDR3 is 15 amino acids long. CDR3 residues: CASSVGEGASGELFF. Here the CDR3 DNA reads TGTGCCAGCAGCGTAGGGGAGGGGGCAAGCGGGGAGCTGTTTTTT.

The chain joins TRBV15 to TRBJ1-5; tentatively, D is TRBD1 (5 bases). The CDR3 sequence is 14 residues long. CDR1 is LNHNV, CDR2 YYDKDF, per germline (reference sequence). Trimming shortened V by 1 base and J by 4 bases, and 8 bases separated the two germline ends. CDR3 nucleotide sequence: TGTGCCACCAGCAGAGCAGGGTTGAATCAGCCCCAGCATTTT. Translating gives CATSRAGLNQPQHF.